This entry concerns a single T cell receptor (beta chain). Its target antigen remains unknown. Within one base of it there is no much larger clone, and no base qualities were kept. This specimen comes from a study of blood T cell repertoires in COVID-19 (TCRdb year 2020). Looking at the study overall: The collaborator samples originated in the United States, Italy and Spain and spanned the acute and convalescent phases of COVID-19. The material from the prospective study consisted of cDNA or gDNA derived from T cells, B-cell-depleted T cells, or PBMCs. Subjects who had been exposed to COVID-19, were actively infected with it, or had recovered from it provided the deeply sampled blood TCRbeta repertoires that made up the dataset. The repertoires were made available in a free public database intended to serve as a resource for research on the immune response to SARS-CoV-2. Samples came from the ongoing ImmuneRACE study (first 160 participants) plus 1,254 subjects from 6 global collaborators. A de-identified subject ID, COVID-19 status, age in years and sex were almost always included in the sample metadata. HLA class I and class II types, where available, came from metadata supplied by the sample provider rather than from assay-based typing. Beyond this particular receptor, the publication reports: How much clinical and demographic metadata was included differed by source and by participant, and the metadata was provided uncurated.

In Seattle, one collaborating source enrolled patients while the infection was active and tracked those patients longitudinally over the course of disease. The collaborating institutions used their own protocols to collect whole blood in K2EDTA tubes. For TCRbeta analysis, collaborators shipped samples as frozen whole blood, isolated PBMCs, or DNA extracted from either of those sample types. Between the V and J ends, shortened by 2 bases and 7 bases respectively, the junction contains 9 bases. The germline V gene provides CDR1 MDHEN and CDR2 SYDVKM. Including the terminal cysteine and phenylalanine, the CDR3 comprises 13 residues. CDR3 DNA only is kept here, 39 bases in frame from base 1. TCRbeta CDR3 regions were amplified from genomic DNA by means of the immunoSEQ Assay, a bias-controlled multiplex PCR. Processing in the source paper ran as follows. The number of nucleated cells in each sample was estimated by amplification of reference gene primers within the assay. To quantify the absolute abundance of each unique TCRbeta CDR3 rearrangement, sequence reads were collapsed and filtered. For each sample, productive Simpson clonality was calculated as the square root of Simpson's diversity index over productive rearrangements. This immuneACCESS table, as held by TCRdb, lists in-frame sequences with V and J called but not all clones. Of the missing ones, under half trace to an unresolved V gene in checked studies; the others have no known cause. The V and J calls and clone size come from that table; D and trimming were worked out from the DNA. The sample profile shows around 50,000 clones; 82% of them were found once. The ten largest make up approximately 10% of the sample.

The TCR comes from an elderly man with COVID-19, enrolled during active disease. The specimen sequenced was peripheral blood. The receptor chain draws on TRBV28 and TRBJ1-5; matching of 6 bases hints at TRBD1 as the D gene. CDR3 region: CASSLGQIQPQHF. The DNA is TGTGCCAGCAGTTTAGGACAGATCCAGCCCCAGCATTTT.